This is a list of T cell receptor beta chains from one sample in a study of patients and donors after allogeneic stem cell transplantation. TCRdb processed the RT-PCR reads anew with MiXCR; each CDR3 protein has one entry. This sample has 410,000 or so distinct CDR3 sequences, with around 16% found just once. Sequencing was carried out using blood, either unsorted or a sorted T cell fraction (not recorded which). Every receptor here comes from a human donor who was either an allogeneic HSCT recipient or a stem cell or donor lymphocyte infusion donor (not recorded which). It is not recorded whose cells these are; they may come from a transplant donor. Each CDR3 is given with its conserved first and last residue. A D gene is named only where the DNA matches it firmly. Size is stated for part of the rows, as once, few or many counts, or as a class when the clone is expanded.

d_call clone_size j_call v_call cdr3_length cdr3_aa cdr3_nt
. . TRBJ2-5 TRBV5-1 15 CASSLAGGGGETQYF TGCGCCAGCAGCTTGGCCGGTGGAGGGGGGGAGACCCAGTACTTC
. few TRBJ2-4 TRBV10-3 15 CAISGTSSTKNIQYF TGTGCCATCAGTGGGACAAGCTCGACCAAAAACATTCAGTACTTC
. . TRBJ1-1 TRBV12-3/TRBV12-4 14 CASSPTGASDAAFF TGTGCCAGCAGTCCAACGGGTGCCAGTGATGCAGCTTTCTTT
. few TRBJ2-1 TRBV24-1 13 CATSEDADNEQFF TGTGCCACCAGTGAGGACGCCGACAATGAGCAGTTCTTC
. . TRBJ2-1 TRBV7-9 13 CASSSSKGWEQFF TGTGCCAGCAGCTCATCCAAGGGCTGGGAGCAGTTCTTC
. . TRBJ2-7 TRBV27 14 CASGGTAFLDEQYF TGTGCCAGCGGTGGGACCGCTTTTTTGGACGAGCAGTACTTC
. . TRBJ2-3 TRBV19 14 CASSTGGLGDTQYF TGTGCCAGTAGTACCGGGGGGCTGGGAGATACGCAGTATTTT
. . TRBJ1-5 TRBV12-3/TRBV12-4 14 CASRPGQNNQPQHF TGTGCCAGCAGGCCAGGACAGAATAATCAGCCCCAGCATTTT
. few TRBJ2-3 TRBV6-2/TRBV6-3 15 CASRRDSSSTDTQYF TGTGCCAGCAGGCGGGACAGCTCTAGCACAGATACGCAGTATTTT
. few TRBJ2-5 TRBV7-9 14 CASSSPRAQETQYF TGTGCCAGCAGCTCACCCCGGGCCCAAGAGACCCAGTACTTC
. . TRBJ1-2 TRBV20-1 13 CSASTDTRYGYTF TGCAGTGCTTCCACGGACACTAGATATGGCTACACCTTC
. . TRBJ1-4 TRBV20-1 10 CSARDAGQLF TGCAGTGCTAGAGATGCGGGACAACTTTTT
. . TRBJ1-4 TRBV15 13 CATSRDREGKLFF TGTGCCACCAGCAGAGATAGGGAGGGGAAACTGTTTTTT
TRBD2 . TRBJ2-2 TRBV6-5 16 CASSYPAGPNTGELFF TGTGCCAGCAGTTACCCAGCGGGGCCAAACACCGGGGAGCTGTTTTTT
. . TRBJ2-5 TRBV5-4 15 CASSFVRGIQETQYF TGTGCCAGCAGCTTTGTGCGGGGCATTCAAGAGACCCAGTACTTC
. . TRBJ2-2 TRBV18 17 CASSPLRQAPSTGELFF TGTGCCAGCTCACCACTGAGACAGGCCCCCTCGACCGGGGAGCTGTTTTTT
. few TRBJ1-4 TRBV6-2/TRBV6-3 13 CASNFRSNEKLFF TGTGCCAGCAACTTCCGGTCTAATGAAAAACTGTTTTTT
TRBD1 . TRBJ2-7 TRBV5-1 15 CASSLRGTVSYEQYF TGCGCCAGCAGTTTGAGGGGGACAGTCTCCTACGAGCAGTACTTC
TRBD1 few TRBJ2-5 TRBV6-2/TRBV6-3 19 CASTPGTGRRKGSRETQYF TGTGCCAGCACTCCCGGGACAGGGAGACGGAAGGGTAGTCGAGAGACCCAGTACTTC
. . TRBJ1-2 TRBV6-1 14 CASSEGGSDYGYTF TGTGCCAGCAGTGAAGGAGGCTCAGACTATGGCTACACCTTC
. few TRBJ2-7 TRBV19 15 CASSIGGADLYEQYF TGTGCCAGTAGTATTGGCGGGGCTGATCTTTACGAGCAGTACTTC
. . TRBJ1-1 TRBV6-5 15 CASSYNRGAITEAFF TGTGCCAGCAGTTACAATAGAGGGGCGATCACTGAAGCTTTCTTT
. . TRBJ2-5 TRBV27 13 CASSSQGYETQYF TGTGCCAGCAGTTCTCAGGGTTACGAGACCCAGTACTTC
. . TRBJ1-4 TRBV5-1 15 CASSLVGSPNEKLFF TGCGCCAGCAGCTTGGTAGGAAGCCCCAATGAAAAACTGTTTTTT
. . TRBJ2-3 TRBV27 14 CASSPHRGTDTQYF TGTGCCAGCAGTCCGCATCGAGGCACAGATACGCAGTATTTT
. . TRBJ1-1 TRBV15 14 CATSVRRGDTEAFF TGTGCCACCAGCGTTCGAAGGGGGGACACTGAAGCTTTCTTT
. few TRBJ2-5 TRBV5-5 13 CASSPPNGETQYF TGTGCCAGCAGCCCCCCCAACGGAGAGACCCAGTACTTC
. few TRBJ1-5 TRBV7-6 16 CASSLTQGLGNQPQHF TGTGCCAGCAGCCTGACCCAGGGTTTAGGCAATCAGCCCCAGCATTTT
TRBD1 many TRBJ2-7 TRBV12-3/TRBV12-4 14 CASSPPDRAHEQYF TGTGCCAGCAGTCCCCCGGACAGGGCCCACGAGCAGTACTTC
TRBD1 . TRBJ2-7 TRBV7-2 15 CAIRGDRGSSYEQYF TGTGCCATTAGGGGGGACAGGGGAAGCTCCTACGAGCAGTACTTC
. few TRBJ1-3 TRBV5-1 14 CASSSEGRANTIYF TGCGCCAGCAGCTCGGAAGGGAGAGCAAACACCATATATTTT
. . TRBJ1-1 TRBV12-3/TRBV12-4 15 CASTKGGVINTEAFF TGTGCCAGCACTAAGGGGGGGGTAATTAACACTGAAGCTTTCTTT
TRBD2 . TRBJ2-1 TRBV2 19 CASSSPGTSGRLTYNEQFF TGTGCCAGCAGTAGTCCCGGGACTAGCGGGAGGCTTACCTACAATGAGCAGTTCTTC
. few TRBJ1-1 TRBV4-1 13 CASSSDGPSEAFF TGCGCCAGCAGTTCGGACGGGCCGTCTGAAGCTTTCTTT
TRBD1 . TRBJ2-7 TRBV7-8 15 CASSTDRLGRYEQYF TGTGCCAGCAGCACGGACAGGTTAGGGCGCTACGAGCAGTACTTC
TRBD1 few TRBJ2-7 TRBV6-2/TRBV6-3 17 CASSALAPGQGISEQYF TGTGCCAGCAGTGCCCTCGCCCCGGGACAGGGGATCTCCGAGCAGTACTTC
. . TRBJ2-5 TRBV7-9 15 CASSLAQLGEGTQYF TGTGCCAGCAGCTTAGCCCAACTAGGAGAGGGGACCCAGTACTTC
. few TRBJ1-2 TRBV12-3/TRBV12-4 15 CASSKRDLYSYGYTF TGTGCCAGCAGCAAGAGGGACCTTTACTCCTATGGCTACACCTTC
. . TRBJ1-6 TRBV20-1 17 CSARDGEGGSYNSPLHF TGCAGTGCTAGAGATGGGGAGGGTGGCTCCTATAATTCACCCCTCCACTTT
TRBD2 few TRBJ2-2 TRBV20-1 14 CSATLAGEAGELFF TGCAGTGCTACACTAGCGGGGGAAGCCGGGGAGCTGTTTTTT
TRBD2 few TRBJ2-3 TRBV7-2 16 CASRKHGTRDTDTQYF TGTGCCAGCAGGAAACACGGGACTAGGGACACAGATACGCAGTATTTT
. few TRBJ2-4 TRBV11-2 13 CASSPPNRNIQYF TGTGCCAGCAGCCCCCCTAACAGAAACATTCAGTACTTC
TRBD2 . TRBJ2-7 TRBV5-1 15 CASSLVPGGTYEQYF TGCGCCAGCAGCTTGGTTCCGGGAGGTACCTACGAGCAGTACTTC
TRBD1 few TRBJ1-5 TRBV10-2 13 CASSAWDSQPQHF TGCGCCAGCAGTGCCTGGGACAGTCAGCCCCAGCATTTT
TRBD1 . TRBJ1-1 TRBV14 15 CASSLRTGRVTEAFF TGTGCCAGCAGCCTTAGGACAGGGAGGGTCACTGAAGCTTTCTTT
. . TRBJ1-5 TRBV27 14 CASSFVREDQPQHF TGTGCCAGCAGTTTTGTCAGGGAGGATCAGCCCCAGCATTTT
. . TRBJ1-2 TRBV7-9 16 CASSTADRPPGGGYTF TGTGCCAGCAGCACAGCCGACAGACCGCCTGGGGGTGGCTACACCTTC
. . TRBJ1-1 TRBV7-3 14 CASSIPGGTEEAFF TGTGCCAGCAGCATCCCGGGCGGAACCGAAGAAGCTTTCTTT
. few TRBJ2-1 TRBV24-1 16 CATSVGGGHSYNEQFF TGTGCCACCAGTGTAGGCGGGGGCCATTCCTACAATGAGCAGTTCTTC
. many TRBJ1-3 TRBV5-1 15 CASSLGQRSGNTIYF TGCGCCAGCAGCCTAGGACAGCGCTCTGGAAACACCATATATTTT
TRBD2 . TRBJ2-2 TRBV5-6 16 CASSLPAPGGERELFF TGTGCCAGCAGCTTGCCGGCCCCCGGGGGGGAAAGAGAGCTGTTTTTT